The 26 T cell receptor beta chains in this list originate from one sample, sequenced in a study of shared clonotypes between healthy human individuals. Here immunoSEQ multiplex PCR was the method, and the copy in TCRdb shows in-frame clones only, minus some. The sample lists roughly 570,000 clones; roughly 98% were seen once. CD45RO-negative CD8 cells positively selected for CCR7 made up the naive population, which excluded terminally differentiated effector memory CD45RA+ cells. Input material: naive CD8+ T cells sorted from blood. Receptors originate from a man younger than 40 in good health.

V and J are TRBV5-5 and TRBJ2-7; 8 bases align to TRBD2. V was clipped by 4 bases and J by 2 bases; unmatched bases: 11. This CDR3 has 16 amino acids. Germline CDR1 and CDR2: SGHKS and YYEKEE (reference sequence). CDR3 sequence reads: CASSPSGTSYPYEQYF. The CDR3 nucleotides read TGTGCCAGCAGCCCGTCCGGGACTAGTTATCCCTACGAGCAGTACTTC.

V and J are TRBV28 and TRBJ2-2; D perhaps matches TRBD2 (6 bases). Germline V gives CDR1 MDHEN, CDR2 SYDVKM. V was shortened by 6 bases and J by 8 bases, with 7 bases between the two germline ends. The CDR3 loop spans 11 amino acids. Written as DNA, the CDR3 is TGTGCCAGCAGCGGGGGTGGGGAGCTGTTTTTT. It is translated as CASSGGGELFF.

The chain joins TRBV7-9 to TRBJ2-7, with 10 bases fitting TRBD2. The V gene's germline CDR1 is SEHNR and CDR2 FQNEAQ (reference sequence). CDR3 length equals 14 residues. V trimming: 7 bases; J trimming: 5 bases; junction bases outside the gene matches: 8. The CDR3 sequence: CASIDSGRLDEQYF. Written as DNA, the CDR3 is TGTGCCAGCATCGATAGCGGGAGGTTGGACGAGCAGTACTTC.

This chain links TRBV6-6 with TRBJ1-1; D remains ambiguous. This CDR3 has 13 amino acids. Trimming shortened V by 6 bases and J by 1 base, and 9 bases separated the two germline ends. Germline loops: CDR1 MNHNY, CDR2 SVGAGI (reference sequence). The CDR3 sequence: CASSGHKNTEAFF. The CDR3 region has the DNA TGTGCCAGCAGCGGGCACAAGAACACTGAAGCTTTCTTT.

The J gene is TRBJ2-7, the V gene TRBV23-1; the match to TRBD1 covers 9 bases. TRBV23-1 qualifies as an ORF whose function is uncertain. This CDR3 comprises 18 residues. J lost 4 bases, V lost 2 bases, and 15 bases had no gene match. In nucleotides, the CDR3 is TGCGCCAGCAGTCAAGAGGGGGACAGGGAGGTCAACTTGTACGAGCAGTACTTC. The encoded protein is CASSQEGDREVNLYEQYF.

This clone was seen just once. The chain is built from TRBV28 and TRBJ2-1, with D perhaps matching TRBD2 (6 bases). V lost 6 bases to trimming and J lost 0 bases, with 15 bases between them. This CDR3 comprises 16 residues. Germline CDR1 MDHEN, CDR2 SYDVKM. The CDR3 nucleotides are TGTGCCAGCAGCTTCGTAGCGGAGAGCTCCTACAATGAGCAGTTCTTC. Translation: CASSFVAESSYNEQFF.

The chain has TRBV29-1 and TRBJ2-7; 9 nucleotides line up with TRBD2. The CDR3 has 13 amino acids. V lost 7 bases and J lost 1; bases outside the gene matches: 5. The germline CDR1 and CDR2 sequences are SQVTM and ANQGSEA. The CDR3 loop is CSALSGSSYEQYF. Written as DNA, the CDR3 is TGCAGCGCCCTTAGCGGGAGTTCCTACGAGCAGTACTTC.

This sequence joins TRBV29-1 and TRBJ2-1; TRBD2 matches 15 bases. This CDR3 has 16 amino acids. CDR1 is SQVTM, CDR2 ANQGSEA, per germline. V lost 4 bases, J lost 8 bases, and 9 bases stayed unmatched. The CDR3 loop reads CSVVPGLAGGGDEQFF. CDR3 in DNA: TGCAGCGTTGTCCCGGGACTAGCGGGAGGTGGAGATGAGCAGTTCTTC.

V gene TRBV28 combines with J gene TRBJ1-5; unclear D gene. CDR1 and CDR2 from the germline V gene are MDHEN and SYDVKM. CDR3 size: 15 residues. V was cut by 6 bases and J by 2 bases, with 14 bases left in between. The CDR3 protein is CASSRGWRGNQPQHF. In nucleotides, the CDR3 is TGTGCCAGCAGCCGGGGATGGAGGGGCAATCAGCCCCAGCATTTT.

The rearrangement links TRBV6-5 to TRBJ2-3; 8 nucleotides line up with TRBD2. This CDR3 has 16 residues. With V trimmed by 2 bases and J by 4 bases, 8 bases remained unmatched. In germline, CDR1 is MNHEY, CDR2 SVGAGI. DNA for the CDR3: TGTGCCAGCAGTTACGCAAGCGGGAGAGAGTCAGATACGCAGTATTTT. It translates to CASSYASGRESDTQYF.

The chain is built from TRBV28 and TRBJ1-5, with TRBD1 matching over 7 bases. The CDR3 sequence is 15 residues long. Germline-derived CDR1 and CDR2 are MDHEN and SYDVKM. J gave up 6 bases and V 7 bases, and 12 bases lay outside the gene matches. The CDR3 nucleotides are TGTGCCAGCAAAGGGGGCAGGGACTTGGGTCAGCCCCAGCATTTT. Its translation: CASKGGRDLGQPQHF.

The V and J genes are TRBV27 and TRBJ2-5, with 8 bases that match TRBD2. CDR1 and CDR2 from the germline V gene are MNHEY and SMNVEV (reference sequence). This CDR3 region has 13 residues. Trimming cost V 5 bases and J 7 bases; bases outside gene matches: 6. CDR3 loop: CASSLGRAGTQYF. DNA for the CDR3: TGTGCCAGCAGTCTCGGGAGGGCCGGGACCCAGTACTTC.

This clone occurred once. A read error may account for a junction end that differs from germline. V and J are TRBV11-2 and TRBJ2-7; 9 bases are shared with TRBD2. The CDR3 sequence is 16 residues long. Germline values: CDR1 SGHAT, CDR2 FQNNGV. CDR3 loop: CSSSLPSGGSTYEQYF. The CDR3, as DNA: TGTTCCAGCAGCTTACCCAGCGGGGGGTCAACCTACGAGCAGTACTTC.

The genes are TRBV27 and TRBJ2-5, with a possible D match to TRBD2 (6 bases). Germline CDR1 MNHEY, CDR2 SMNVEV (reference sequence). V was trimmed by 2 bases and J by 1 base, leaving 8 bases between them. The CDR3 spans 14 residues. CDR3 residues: CASSLMGLQETQYF. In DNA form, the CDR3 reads TGTGCCAGCAGTTTAATGGGACTCCAAGAGACCCAGTACTTC.

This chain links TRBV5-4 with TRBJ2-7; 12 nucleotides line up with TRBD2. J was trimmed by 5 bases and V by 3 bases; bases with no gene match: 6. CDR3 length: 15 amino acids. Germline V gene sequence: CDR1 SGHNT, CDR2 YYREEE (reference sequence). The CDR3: CASSSLAGGGHEQYF. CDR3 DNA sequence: TGTGCCAGCAGCTCACTAGCGGGAGGAGGCCACGAGCAGTACTTC.

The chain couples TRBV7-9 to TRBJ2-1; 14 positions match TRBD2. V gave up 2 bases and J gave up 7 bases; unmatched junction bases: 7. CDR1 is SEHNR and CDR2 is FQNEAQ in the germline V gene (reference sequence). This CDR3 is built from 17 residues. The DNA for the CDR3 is TGTGCCAGCAGCTTACGGGGACTAGCGGGAGAGCCAAATGAGCAGTTCTTC. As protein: CASSLRGLAGEPNEQFF.

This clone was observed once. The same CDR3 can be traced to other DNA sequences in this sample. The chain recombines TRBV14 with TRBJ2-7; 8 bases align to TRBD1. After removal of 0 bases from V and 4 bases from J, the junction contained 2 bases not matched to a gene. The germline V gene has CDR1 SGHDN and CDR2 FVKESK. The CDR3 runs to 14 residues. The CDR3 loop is CASSQDGQGYEQYF. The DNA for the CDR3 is TGTGCCAGCAGCCAAGACGGACAGGGATACGAGCAGTACTTC.

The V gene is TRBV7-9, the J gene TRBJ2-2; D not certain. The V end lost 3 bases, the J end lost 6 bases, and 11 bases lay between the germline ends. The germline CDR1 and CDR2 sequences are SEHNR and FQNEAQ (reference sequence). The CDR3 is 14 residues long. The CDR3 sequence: CASSFRVQAGELFF. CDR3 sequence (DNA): TGTGCCAGCAGCTTTCGCGTGCAGGCCGGGGAGCTGTTTTTT.

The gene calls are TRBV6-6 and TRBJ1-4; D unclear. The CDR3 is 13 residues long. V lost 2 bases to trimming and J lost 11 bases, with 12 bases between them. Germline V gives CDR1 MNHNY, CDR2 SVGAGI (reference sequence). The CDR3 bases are TGTGCCAGCAGTTACGACCCCGGGAAGAAACTGTTTTTT. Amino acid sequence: CASSYDPGKKLFF.

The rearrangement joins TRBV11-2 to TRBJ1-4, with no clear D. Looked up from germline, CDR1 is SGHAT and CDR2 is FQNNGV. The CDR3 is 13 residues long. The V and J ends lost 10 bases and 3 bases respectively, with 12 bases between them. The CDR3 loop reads CATLLDSNEKLFF. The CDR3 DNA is TGTGCCACCCTTTTGGATTCTAATGAAAAACTGTTTTTT.

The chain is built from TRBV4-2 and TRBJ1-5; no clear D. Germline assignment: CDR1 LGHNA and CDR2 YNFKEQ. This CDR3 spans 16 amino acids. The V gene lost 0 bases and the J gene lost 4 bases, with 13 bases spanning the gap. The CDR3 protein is CASSQEHSSRNQPQHF. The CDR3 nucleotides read TGTGCCAGCAGCCAAGAACACAGTTCCCGAAATCAGCCCCAGCATTTT.

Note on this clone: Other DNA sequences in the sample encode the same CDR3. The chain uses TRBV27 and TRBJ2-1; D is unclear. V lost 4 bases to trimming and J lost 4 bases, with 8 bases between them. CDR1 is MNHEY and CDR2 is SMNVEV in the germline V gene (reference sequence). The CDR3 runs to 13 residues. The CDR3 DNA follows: TGTGCCAGCAGTTCCGACACTTACAATGAGCAGTTCTTC. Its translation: CASSSDTYNEQFF.

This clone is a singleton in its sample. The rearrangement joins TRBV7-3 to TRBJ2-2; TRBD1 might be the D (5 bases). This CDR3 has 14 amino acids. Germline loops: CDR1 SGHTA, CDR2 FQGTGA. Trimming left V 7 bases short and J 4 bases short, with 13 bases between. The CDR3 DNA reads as TGTGCCAGCAAGACAGACTCTTTCACCGGGGAGCTGTTTTTT. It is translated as CASKTDSFTGELFF.

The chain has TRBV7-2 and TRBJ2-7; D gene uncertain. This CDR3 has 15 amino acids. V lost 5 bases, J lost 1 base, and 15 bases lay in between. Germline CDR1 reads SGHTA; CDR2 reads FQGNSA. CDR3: CASSAQFLFSYEQYF. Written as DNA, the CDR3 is TGTGCCAGCAGCGCCCAATTCCTATTTTCCTACGAGCAGTACTTC.

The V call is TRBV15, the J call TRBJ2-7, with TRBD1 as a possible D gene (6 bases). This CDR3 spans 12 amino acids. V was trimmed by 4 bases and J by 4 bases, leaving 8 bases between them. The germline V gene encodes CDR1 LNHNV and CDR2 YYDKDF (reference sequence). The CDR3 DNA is TGTGCCACCAGCAAGACAGGATACGAGCAGTACTTC. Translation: CATSKTGYEQYF.

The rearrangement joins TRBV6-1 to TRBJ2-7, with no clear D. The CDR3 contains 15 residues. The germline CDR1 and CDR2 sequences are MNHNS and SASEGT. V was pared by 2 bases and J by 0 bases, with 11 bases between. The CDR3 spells CASSEWIGPSYEQYF. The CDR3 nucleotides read TGTGCCAGCAGTGAATGGATAGGGCCCTCCTACGAGCAGTACTTC.